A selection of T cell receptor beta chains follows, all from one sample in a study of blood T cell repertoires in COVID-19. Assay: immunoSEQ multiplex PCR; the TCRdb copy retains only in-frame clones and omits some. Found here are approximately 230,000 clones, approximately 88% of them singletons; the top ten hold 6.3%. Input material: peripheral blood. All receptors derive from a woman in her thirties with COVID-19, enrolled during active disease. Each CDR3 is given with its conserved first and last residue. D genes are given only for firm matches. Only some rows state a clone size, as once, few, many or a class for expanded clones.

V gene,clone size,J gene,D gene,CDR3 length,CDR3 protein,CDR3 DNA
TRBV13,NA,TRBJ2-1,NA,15,CASSGTRGAYNEQFF,TGTGCCAGCAGCGGCACTCGCGGGGCCTACAATGAGCAGTTCTTC
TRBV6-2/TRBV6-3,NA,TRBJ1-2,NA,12,CASSYGQVGYTF,TGTGCCAGCAGTTACGGCCAGGTTGGCTACACCTTC
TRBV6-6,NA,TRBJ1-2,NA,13,CASSYGRNYGYTF,TGTGCCAGCAGTTACGGGCGTAACTATGGCTACACCTTC
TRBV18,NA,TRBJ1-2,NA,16,CASSPQASGLRYGYTF,TGTGCCAGCTCACCACAAGCGTCGGGACTCCGCTATGGCTACACCTTC
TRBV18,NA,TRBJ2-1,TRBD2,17,CASSHSTRLAAYNEQFF,TGTGCCAGCTCACATTCCACAAGACTAGCTGCCTACAATGAGCAGTTCTTC
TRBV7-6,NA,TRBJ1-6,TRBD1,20,CASSPRTGGASVGPGSPLHF,TGTGCCAGCAGCCCCCGGACAGGGGGCGCTTCGGTCGGGCCCGGTTCACCCCTCCACTTT
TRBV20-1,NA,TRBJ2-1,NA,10,CSAGANEQFF,TGCAGTGCGGGGGCCAATGAGCAGTTCTTC
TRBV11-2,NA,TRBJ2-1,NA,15,CASSLEPNRNNEQFF,TGTGCCAGCAGCTTAGAGCCTAACAGAAACAATGAGCAGTTCTTC
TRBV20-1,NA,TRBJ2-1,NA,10,CSARLYEQFF,TGCAGTGCTAGACTCTATGAGCAGTTCTTC
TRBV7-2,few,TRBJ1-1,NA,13,CASSLLQGTEAFF,TGTGCCAGCAGCTTATTGCAGGGCACTGAAGCTTTCTTT
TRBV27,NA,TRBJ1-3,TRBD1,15,CASSLRGLGGNTIYF,TGTGCCAGCAGTTTGAGGGGGCTAGGTGGAAACACCATATATTTT
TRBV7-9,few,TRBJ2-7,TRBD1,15,CASSARTGKDYEQYF,TGTGCCAGCAGCGCCCGGACAGGAAAAGACTACGAGCAGTACTTC
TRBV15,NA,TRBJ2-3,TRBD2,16,CATSRPSGASTDTQYF,TGTGCCACCAGCAGACCAAGCGGGGCCAGCACAGATACGCAGTATTTT
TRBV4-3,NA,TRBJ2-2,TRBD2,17,CASSQDPGGANTGELFF,TGCGCCAGCAGCCAAGATCCGGGAGGAGCCAACACCGGGGAGCTGTTTTTT
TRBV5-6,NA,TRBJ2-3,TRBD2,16,CASSLMGLAGTDTQYF,TGTGCCAGCAGCTTGATGGGGCTAGCGGGCACAGATACGCAGTATTTT
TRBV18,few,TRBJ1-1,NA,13,CASCRSENTEAFF,TGTGCCAGCTGCAGGTCGGAGAACACTGAAGCTTTCTTT
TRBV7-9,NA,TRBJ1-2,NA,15,CASSLERIPNYGYTF,TGTGCCAGCAGCTTAGAGAGGATCCCCAACTATGGCTACACCTTC